This entry lists 5 T cell receptor beta chains sequenced from one sample in a study of molecular identifiers for immune sequencing clone quantification. Via MiXCR, TCRdb re-called the PCR reads, giving one row per CDR3 protein. The sample shows under 350,000 distinct CDR3 sequences, 24% of them seen only once. Sequences were obtained from naive CD8+ T cells from blood, with Jurkat cell RNA spiked in. Documented subset: FACS-sorted CD8+CD4-CCR7+CD45RA+ naive T cells. These receptors all stem from a human donor in good health. Some libraries in this study had Jurkat cell RNA spiked in.

This chain uses TRBV12-3 or TRBV12-4 with TRBJ2-3; D gene ambiguous. There are 13 residues in the CDR3. The V end was cut by 3 bases, the J end by 4 bases, with 8 bases between. DNA for the CDR3: TGTGCCAGCAGTTTGTGGCGATCAGATACGCAGTATTTT. Amino acid sequence: CASSLWRSDTQYF.

The rearrangement links TRBV28 to TRBJ1-1; D is unresolved. V lost 6 bases to trimming and J lost 11 bases, with 22 bases between them. Germline CDR1 and CDR2: MDHEN and SYDVKM. The CDR3 has 14 residues. The CDR3 protein is CASRTLDGNPAAFF. The CDR3 DNA is TGTGCCAGCAGGACCCTAGACGGAAACCCTGCCGCTTTCTTT.

This clonotype was picked up many times. The chain is built from TRBV6-5 and TRBJ2-1; TRBD1 aligns across 12 bases. V lost 5 bases to trimming and J lost 5 bases; unmatched junction nucleotides: 1. CDR1 is MNHEY, CDR2 SVGAGI, per germline. This CDR3 contains 14 residues. CDR3 sequence reads: CASSGDRGHNEQFF. The DNA for the CDR3 is TGTGCCAGCAGTGGGGACAGGGGGCACAATGAGCAGTTCTTC.

This clonotype has only a few counts. The genes are TRBV28 and TRBJ1-4, with 8 bases identical to TRBD1. The CDR3 has 17 residues. V trimming: 5 bases; J trimming: 8 bases; junction bases outside the gene matches: 16. In germline, CDR1 is MDHEN, CDR2 SYDVKM. CDR3 protein: CASSLRSGTGSWEKLFF. CDR3 nucleotides: TGTGCCAGCAGTCTGAGGTCGGGGACAGGAAGCTGGGAAAAACTGTTTTTT.

The chain is built from TRBV21-1 and TRBJ2-7; whether TRBD2, the table's D call, matches the DNA was not checked. TRBV21-1 is designated a pseudogene. This CDR3 is built from 18 residues. The CDR3 region has the DNA TGTGCCAGCAGCAAAGCGATCTATACGGCAGGGTTTATCTACGAGCAGTACTTC. This encodes CASSKAIYTAGFIYEQYF.